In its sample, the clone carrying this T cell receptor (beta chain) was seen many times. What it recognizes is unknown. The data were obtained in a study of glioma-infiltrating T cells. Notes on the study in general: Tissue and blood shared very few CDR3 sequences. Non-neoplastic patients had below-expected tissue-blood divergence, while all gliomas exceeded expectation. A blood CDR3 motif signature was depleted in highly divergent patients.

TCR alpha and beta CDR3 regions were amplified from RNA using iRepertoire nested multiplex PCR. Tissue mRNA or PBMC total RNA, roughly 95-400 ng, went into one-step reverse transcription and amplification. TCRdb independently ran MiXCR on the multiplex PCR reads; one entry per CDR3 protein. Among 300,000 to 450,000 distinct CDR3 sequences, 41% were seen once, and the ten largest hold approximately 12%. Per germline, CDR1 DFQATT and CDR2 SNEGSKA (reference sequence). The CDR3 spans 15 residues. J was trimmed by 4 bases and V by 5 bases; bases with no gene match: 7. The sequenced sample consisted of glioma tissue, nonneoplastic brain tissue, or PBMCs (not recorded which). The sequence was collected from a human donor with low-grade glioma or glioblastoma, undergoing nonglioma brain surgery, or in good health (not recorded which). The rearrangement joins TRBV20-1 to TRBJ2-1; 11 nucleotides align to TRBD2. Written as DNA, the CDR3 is TGCAGTGCTGAAACCGGGACTAGCGGATACAATGAGCAGTTCTTC. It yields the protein CSAETGTSGYNEQFF.